Following are 26 T cell receptor beta chains from one sample sequenced in a study of cytomegalovirus exposure and HLA in healthy donors. Using immunoSEQ multiplex PCR, the repertoire was profiled, and TCRdb retains in-frame clones only, with some absent. Among about 110,000 clones listed, approximately 85% were seen once. The sequencing sample was made of PBMCs. Every receptor here comes from a young woman in good health and CMV-seronegative.

V gene TRBV4-1 combines with J gene TRBJ2-3, with 10 bases lining up with TRBD2. The CDR3 is 16 amino acids. After removal of 4 bases from V and 1 base from J, the junction contained 5 bases not matched to a gene. Germline V gene lookup returns CDR1 MGHRA and CDR2 YSYEKL. In DNA form, the CDR3 reads TGCGCCAGCAGCCGGATTCTAGCGGGGGGCACAGATACGCAGTATTTT. Encoded protein: CASSRILAGGTDTQYF.

This chain links TRBV9 with TRBJ2-7; the D is unclear. CDR3 size: 14 residues. Germline CDR1 SGDLS, CDR2 YYNGEE. Trimming left V 1 base short and J 0 bases short, with 8 bases between. In nucleotides, the CDR3 is TGTGCCAGCAGCGTAACACAATTCTCCTACGAGCAGTACTTC. Translated, it gives CASSVTQFSYEQYF.

This clone has only one observation. For the CDR3, the DNA is TGTGCCTGGGGCCTGGGGGGGTCGTATGGCTACACCTTC. This codes for CAWGLGGSYGYTF. The chain employs TRBV30 and TRBJ1-2; D possibly corresponds to TRBD1 (5 bases). The CDR3 is made up of 13 amino acids. Germline V gene sequence: CDR1 GTSNPN, CDR2 SVGIG (reference sequence). With 5 bases removed from V and 5 bases from J, the gap between germline ends came to 15 bases.

The chain uses TRBV27 and TRBJ1-6; D is possibly TRBD1 (5 bases). The V end was cut by 3 bases, the J end by 10 bases, with 13 bases between. The CDR3 spans 14 residues. CDR1 MNHEY and CDR2 SMNVEV come from the germline V gene (reference sequence). CDR3 DNA sequence: TGTGCCAGCAGTTTGGGTCAGGGAGGATCACCCCTCCACTTT. This codes for CASSLGQGGSPLHF.

The chain recombines TRBV2 with TRBJ1-2; possibly TRBD1 for D (6 bases). The CDR3 runs to 15 residues. The V and J ends lost 2 bases and 4 bases respectively, with 14 bases between them. Germline-derived CDR1 and CDR2 are SNHLY and FYNNEI. CDR3 in amino acids: CASSERDNRAYGYTF. In DNA form, the CDR3 reads TGTGCCAGCAGTGAAAGGGACAATCGAGCCTATGGCTACACCTTC.

The V call is TRBV2, the J call TRBJ1-2; 9 nucleotides agree with TRBD1. Germline assignment: CDR1 SNHLY and CDR2 FYNNEI. The CDR3 is made up of 17 amino acids. V gave up 4 bases and J gave up 5 bases; unmatched junction bases: 14. The CDR3 here is CASSADPTGTGLYGYTF. The DNA for the CDR3 is TGTGCCAGCAGTGCGGACCCCACCGGGACAGGGCTATATGGCTACACCTTC.

This clone occurred a few times. The rearrangement links TRBV11-1 to TRBJ1-1, with D unclear. The CDR3 sequence is 12 residues long. Germline V gives CDR1 SGHAT, CDR2 FQDESV (reference sequence). Trimming shortened V by 5 bases and J by 10 bases, and 14 bases separated the two germline ends. The CDR3 sequence: CASSPGGRGAFF. As DNA, the CDR3 is TGTGCCAGCAGCCCGGGTGGTCGCGGAGCTTTCTTT.

The CDR3 loop reads CASSLEVVRGEQFF. The CDR3 DNA is TGTGCCAGCAGCTTAGAAGTCGTTCGCGGGGAGCAGTTCTTC. The chain couples TRBV7-7 to TRBJ2-1; D might be TRBD2 (5 bases). V dropped 1 base and J dropped 10 bases, with 14 bases sitting between them. Germline V lookup: CDR1 SSHAT, CDR2 FNYEAQ (reference sequence). This CDR3 has 14 amino acids.

The chain combines TRBV18 with TRBJ2-5, with D hard to call. The CDR3 is 15 amino acids. The V and J ends lost 1 base and 2 bases respectively, with 11 bases between them. The germline V gene encodes CDR1 KGHSH and CDR2 LQKENI. CDR3 amino acids: CASSPRLEKQETQYF. CDR3 nucleotides: TGTGCCAGCTCACCACGATTGGAGAAACAAGAGACCCAGTACTTC.

This sequence joins TRBV6-6 and TRBJ2-1, with 11 bases aligning to TRBD2. The CDR3 contains 16 residues. Trimming at V came to 1 base and at J to 3 bases, leaving 2 bases not matched to a gene. From germline, CDR1 is MNHNY and CDR2 SVGAGI (reference sequence). The CDR3 DNA reads as TGTGCCAGCAGTTACTACGGGACTAGCGGCTACAATGAGCAGTTCTTC. Translation: CASSYYGTSGYNEQFF.

This chain joins TRBV28 and TRBJ2-1; TRBD2 agrees at 9 bases. The CDR3 spans 16 residues. Looked up from germline, CDR1 is MDHEN and CDR2 is SYDVKM. The junction had 14 bases not matched to a gene; V was cut back by 5 bases and J by 9 bases. The CDR3: CASSPPSAGGLAEQFF. Written as DNA, the CDR3 is TGTGCCAGCAGTCCGCCCTCGGCGGGGGGGTTGGCTGAGCAGTTCTTC.

V usage is TRBV30 and J usage is TRBJ1-2; D not certain. The germline V and J ends were trimmed by 8 bases and 4 bases, with 17 bases remaining between them. The CDR3 extends over 13 amino acids. Germline V gene sequence: CDR1 GTSNPN, CDR2 SVGIG (reference sequence). The CDR3 region has the DNA TGTGCCACGCCCGGGAAAGAAAGCTATGGCTACACCTTC. Translated, it gives CATPGKESYGYTF. The variable domain in full, completed from reference TRBV30 and TRBJ1-2, reads SQTIHQWPATLVQPVGSPLSLECTVEGTSNPNLYWYRQAAGRGLQLLFYSVGIGQISSEVPQNLSASRPQDRQFILSSKKLLLSDSGFYLCATPGKESYGYTFGSGTRLTVV.

This clone was seen once. This chain joins TRBV27 and TRBJ2-1; tentative D call: TRBD2 (5 bases). CDR3 length: 16 amino acids. V was shortened by 6 bases and J by 2 bases, with 17 bases between the two germline ends. Germline V gene sequence: CDR1 MNHEY, CDR2 SMNVEV (reference sequence). CDR3 sequence: CASSPLEALPYNEQFF. The CDR3 nucleotides are TGTGCCAGCAGCCCACTAGAAGCACTTCCCTACAATGAGCAGTTCTTC.

The chain carries TRBV7-2 and TRBJ2-2; possibly TRBD1 for D (6 bases). This CDR3 is built from 18 residues. Germline CDR1 and CDR2: SGHTA and FQGNSA. With 4 bases removed from V and 0 bases from J, the gap between germline ends came to 18 bases. In nucleotides, the CDR3 is TGTGCCAGCAGCTCCTACGTCGACAGGAGCACGAACACCGGGGAGCTGTTTTTT. This sequence encodes CASSSYVDRSTNTGELFF.

This chain links TRBV9 with TRBJ2-1; the match to TRBD2 covers 9 bases. The trim removed 0 bases at V and 10 bases at J, leaving 11 bases unmatched. The CDR3 is made up of 16 amino acids. The germline V gene encodes CDR1 SGDLS and CDR2 YYNGEE. CDR3 sequence: CASSVAEAGGPGEQFF. For the CDR3, the DNA is TGTGCCAGCAGCGTAGCGGAAGCGGGGGGACCCGGCGAGCAGTTCTTC.

This chain uses TRBV29-1 with TRBJ2-7; 8 nucleotides line up with TRBD1. The V gene end was trimmed by 6 bases and the J gene end by 2 bases; junction bases not matched to a gene: 6. The length of the CDR3 is 13 residues. Germline CDR1 reads SQVTM; CDR2 reads ANQGSEA. The DNA for the CDR3 is TGCAGCGTCTTTGGGACAGGAGCCTACGAGCAGTACTTC. Protein: CSVFGTGAYEQYF.

In its sample, this clone was seen a few times. This chain uses TRBV10-3 with TRBJ2-5; 7 nucleotides align to TRBD2. This CDR3 region has 13 residues. V lost 3 bases, J lost 4 bases, and 2 bases stayed unmatched. Germline V lookup: CDR1 ENHRY, CDR2 SYGVKD. Here the CDR3 reads CAISELARETQYF. CDR3 DNA: TGTGCCATCAGTGAACTAGCGAGAGAGACCCAGTACTTC.

CDR3 nucleotides: TGTGCCTGGGGACTAGCGGCCTACGAGCAGTACTTC. Translating it yields CAWGLAAYEQYF. This chain links TRBV30 with TRBJ2-7; 10 bases align to TRBD2. Germline V lookup: CDR1 GTSNPN, CDR2 SVGIG (reference sequence). The length of the CDR3 is 12 residues. V lost 5 bases to trimming and J lost 2 bases; unmatched junction nucleotides: 0.

This clone was observed once. V usage is TRBV6-6 and J usage is TRBJ2-1; TRBD2 agrees at 11 bases. J lost 2 bases, V lost 6 bases, and 3 bases had no gene match. Germline CDR1 and CDR2: MNHNY and SVGAGI (reference sequence). This CDR3 is 15 amino acids long. In nucleotides, the CDR3 is TGTGCCAGCAGACTAGCGGGGGCGACCTACAATGAGCAGTTCTTC. Translation gives CASRLAGATYNEQFF.

The rearrangement joins TRBV6-1 to TRBJ1-5; D is uncertain. CDR3 length: 16 residues. Trimming took off 4 bases at V and 3 bases at J, with 16 bases between the two ends. Germline assignment: CDR1 MNHNS and CDR2 SASEGT. CDR3 sequence reads: CASSVVSGSNNQPQHF. The CDR3, as DNA: TGTGCCAGCAGTGTAGTTTCAGGCTCAAACAATCAGCCCCAGCATTTT.

The rearrangement uses TRBV7-8 and TRBJ1-2; D call uncertain. Germline V gene lookup returns CDR1 SGHVS and CDR2 FQNEAQ. Trimming pared 0 bases from V and 7 bases from J, leaving 24 bases between. This CDR3 comprises 18 residues. In DNA form, the CDR3 reads TGTGCCAGCAGCTTAGCGTTCACAGACCCCAACCATCGTAGTGGCTACACCTTC. This encodes CASSLAFTDPNHRSGYTF.

This clone was picked up a small number of times. The chain is built from TRBV13 and TRBJ1-5; D is uncertain. This CDR3 is 16 amino acids long. From germline, CDR1 is PRHDT and CDR2 FYEKMQ (reference sequence). V shed 4 bases and J shed 5 bases, with 18 bases lying between them. The CDR3 sequence is CASSYHKPSRYQPQHF. The CDR3 DNA reads as TGTGCCAGCAGCTACCATAAACCCTCGAGGTATCAGCCCCAGCATTTT.

The chain recombines TRBV28 with TRBJ2-7, with TRBD2 matching over 8 bases. Germline CDR1 is MDHEN and CDR2 is SYDVKM. CDR3 length: 18 amino acids. V shed 0 bases, J shed 5 bases, and the junction held 15 bases outside the gene matches. Here the CDR3 DNA reads TGTGCCAGCAGTTTATGGGATTTAGCGGGATCGGTCCGAGACGAGCAGTACTTC. Protein sequence: CASSLWDLAGSVRDEQYF.

The CDR3 is CASSLSGTGNYGYTF. DNA of the CDR3: TGTGCCAGCAGTTTATCCGGGACAGGGAACTATGGCTACACCTTC. The gene calls are TRBV27 and TRBJ1-2, with TRBD1 matching 9 bases. CDR1 MNHEY and CDR2 SMNVEV come from the germline V gene (reference sequence). V was clipped by 0 bases and J by 2 bases; unmatched bases: 1. This CDR3 spans 15 amino acids.

Only one count was recorded for this clone. The V call is TRBV5-1, the J call TRBJ1-2; 7 bases are shared with TRBD1. In germline, CDR1 is SGHRS, CDR2 YFSETQ. The CDR3 runs 13 residues. Losses at the gene ends were 4 bases for V and 10 bases for J; bases not matched to a gene: 10. The CDR3 region is CASSQIAGTAYTF. In DNA, the CDR3 is TGCGCCAGCAGCCAAATAGCGGGGACAGCCTACACCTTC.

The CDR3 region has the DNA TGTGCCAGCAGTGAAGTGATTTCGGCTAGCTATAATTCACCCCTCCACTTT. Its translation: CASSEVISASYNSPLHF. V usage is TRBV6-1 and J usage is TRBJ1-6; D is unresolved. The V end was cut by 1 base, the J end by 3 bases, with 13 bases between. Per germline, CDR1 MNHNS and CDR2 SASEGT. CDR3 length: 17 residues.